The next 14 T cell receptor beta chains were all read from a single sample in a study of PD-1 blockade in classical Hodgkin lymphoma. Each patient relapsed following autologous stem cell transplantation, and prior brentuximab vedotin exposure differed. This table comes from immunoSEQ multiplex PCR, and its TCRdb copy is limited to in-frame clones, with some not included. Of 55,000 to 65,000 clones in the sample, roughly nine tenths are singletons; the top ten hold about 15%. The material was peripheral blood mononuclear cells (PBMCs), obtained at baseline. Receptors originate from a human donor with classical Hodgkin lymphoma.

This chain connects TRBV7-9 to TRBJ1-1; no firm D call. The CDR3 sequence is 12 residues long. In germline, CDR1 is SEHNR, CDR2 FQNEAQ (reference sequence). The V end lost 5 bases, the J end lost 1 base, and 5 bases lay between the germline ends. The CDR3 protein is CASSRANTEAFF. The CDR3 nucleotides read TGTGCCAGCAGCAGGGCGAACACTGAAGCTTTCTTT.

V gene TRBV29-1 combines with J gene TRBJ1-1; D call uncertain. Trimming shortened V by 7 bases and J by 5 bases, and 8 bases separated the two germline ends. Germline V gives CDR1 SQVTM, CDR2 ANQGSEA. The CDR3 spans 10 residues. The CDR3 DNA reads as TGCAGCGGGGAGGGAACTGAAGCTTTCTTT. Translating it yields CSGEGTEAFF.

This clone was detected only once. The chain recombines TRBV11-2 with TRBJ2-1; 12 positions agree with TRBD2. Germline V lookup: CDR1 SGHAT, CDR2 FQNNGV. The CDR3 runs to 15 residues. Unmatched junction bases numbered 2, after V lost 0 bases and J lost 8 bases. This chain's CDR3 is CASSLELAGGYEQFF. Here the CDR3 DNA reads TGTGCCAGCAGCTTAGAACTAGCGGGGGGATATGAGCAGTTCTTC.

This clone was recorded once. The V gene is TRBV18, the J gene TRBJ2-5; D is unclear. V lost 3 bases, J lost 5 bases, and 4 bases lay in between. The CDR3 loop spans 11 amino acids. From germline, CDR1 is KGHSH and CDR2 LQKENI. CDR3 in amino acids: CASSPSETQYF. CDR3 nucleotides: TGTGCCAGCTCACCGTCGGAGACCCAGTACTTC.

This chain links TRBV4-1 with TRBJ1-3, with D uncertain. CDR1 MGHRA and CDR2 YSYEKL come from the germline V gene. The CDR3 contains 17 residues. Trimming stripped 4 bases from V and 9 bases from J, with 25 bases between. CDR3 sequence: CASSPKDCAKPTSTIYF. The CDR3 DNA reads TGCGCCAGCAGCCCGAAGGACTGTGCGAAACCAACGAGCACCATATATTTT.

J is TRBJ1-1 and V is TRBV6-1; tentative D call: TRBD1 (5 bases). Germline V gene data show CDR1 as MNHNS and CDR2 as SASEGT. Between the trimmed V and J ends, which lost 7 bases and 8 bases, there was a span of 11 bases. The CDR3 has 11 amino acids. The CDR3 is CASIKGLEAFF. The CDR3 nucleotides are TGTGCCAGCATAAAGGGGCTAGAAGCTTTCTTT.

This clone was counted a single time. This chain uses TRBV10-3 with TRBJ2-7; D may match TRBD1 or TRBD2 (5 bases each). CDR3 length: 13 residues. The V and J ends lost 7 bases and 2 bases respectively, with 12 bases between them. The germline V gene has CDR1 ENHRY and CDR2 SYGVKD. CDR3 in amino acids: CAINRGHAYEQYF. Written as DNA, the CDR3 is TGTGCCATCAACCGGGGCCATGCCTACGAGCAGTACTTC.

The chain is built from TRBV7-9 and TRBJ1-5; D perhaps matches TRBD1 (6 bases). Trimming took 8 bases from V and 3 from J, leaving 23 bases between them. Looked up from germline, CDR1 is SEHNR and CDR2 is FQNEAQ (reference sequence). The CDR3 length is 17 residues. The CDR3 DNA sequence: TGTGCCAGCGGACCAGGGGTAGGGATCTCCAACAATCAGCCCCAGCATTTT. As protein: CASGPGVGISNNQPQHF.

This clone was seen a handful of times. J is TRBJ1-3 and V is TRBV6-1; tentative D call: TRBD1 (5 bases). This CDR3 has 14 amino acids. From germline, CDR1 is MNHNS and CDR2 SASEGT. The V gene lost 7 bases and the J gene lost 2 bases, with 12 bases spanning the gap. CDR3: CASTRAGTGNTIYF. CDR3 nucleotide sequence: TGTGCCAGCACGAGGGCAGGGACTGGAAACACCATATATTTT.

This clone was seen once. The chain is built from TRBV30 and TRBJ2-3; D ambiguous. The CDR3 runs 13 residues. The germline V gene has CDR1 GTSNPN and CDR2 SVGIG (reference sequence). Trimming cost V 2 bases and J 2 bases, with 8 bases left between them. CDR3 DNA: TGTGCCTGGAGTTACTTGCTCACAGATACGCAGTATTTT. Translated, it gives CAWSYLLTDTQYF.

The genes are TRBV14 and TRBJ2-1; 9 nucleotides match TRBD2. This CDR3 is 15 amino acids long. Germline V gene sequence: CDR1 SGHDN, CDR2 FVKESK. The V segment lost 5 bases and the J segment 6 bases; nucleotides outside the gene matches: 8. The CDR3 loop reads CASSSRTSAINEQFF. CDR3 bases: TGTGCCAGCAGCTCTAGGACTAGCGCGATCAATGAGCAGTTCTTC.

The chain links TRBV4-1 to TRBJ1-1; tentatively, D is TRBD1 (5 bases). Trimming cost V 0 bases and J 8 bases, with 10 bases left between them. Germline CDR1 and CDR2: MGHRA and YSYEKL. The length of the CDR3 is 13 residues. DNA of the CDR3: TGCGCCAGCAGCCAAGAGTGGGCAGGGGAAGCTTTCTTT. Residues: CASSQEWAGEAFF.

This chain uses TRBV29-1 with TRBJ2-5, with D tentatively TRBD2 (5 bases). The CDR3 consists of 13 residues. Trimming removed 5 bases from V and 5 bases from J, with 15 bases in between. CDR1 and CDR2 from the germline V gene are SQVTM and ANQGSEA. CDR3 in amino acids: CSVSDGVGETQYF. CDR3 nucleotides: TGCAGCGTTAGCGACGGGGTAGGTGAGACCCAGTACTTC.

The rearrangement links TRBV15 to TRBJ2-7; D tentatively fits TRBD1 or TRBD2 (5 bases each). The CDR3 is 16 residues long. CDR1 is LNHNV, CDR2 YYDKDF, per germline (reference sequence). V lost 0 bases and J lost 2, with 14 bases in between. For the CDR3, the DNA is TGTGCCACCAGCAGAGAAGGAGAGGGGTTTCCCTACGAGCAGTACTTC. It translates to CATSREGEGFPYEQYF.